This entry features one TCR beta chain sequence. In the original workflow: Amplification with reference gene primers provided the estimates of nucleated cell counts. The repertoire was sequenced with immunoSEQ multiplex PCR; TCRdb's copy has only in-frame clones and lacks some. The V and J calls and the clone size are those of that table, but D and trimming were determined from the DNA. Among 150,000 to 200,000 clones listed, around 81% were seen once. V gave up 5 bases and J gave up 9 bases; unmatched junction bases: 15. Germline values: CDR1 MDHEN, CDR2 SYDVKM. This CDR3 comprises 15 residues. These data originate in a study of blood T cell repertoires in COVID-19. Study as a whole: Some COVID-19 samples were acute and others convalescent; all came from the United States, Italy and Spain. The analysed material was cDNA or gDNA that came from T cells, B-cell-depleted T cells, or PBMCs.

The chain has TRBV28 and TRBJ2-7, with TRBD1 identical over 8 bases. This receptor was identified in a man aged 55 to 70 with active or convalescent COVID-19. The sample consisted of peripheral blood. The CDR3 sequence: CASSLNRDRTLGQYF. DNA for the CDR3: TGTGCCAGCAGTCTTAACCGGGACAGGACCCTCGGGCAGTACTTC.